This T cell receptor (beta chain) was documented in a study of blood T cell repertoires in COVID-19. The germline CDR1 and CDR2 sequences are MNHEY and SVGAGI. V was cut by 8 bases and J by 3 bases, with 17 bases left in between. CDR3 length equals 14 residues. Using immunoSEQ multiplex PCR, the repertoire was profiled, and TCRdb retains in-frame clones only, with some absent. The sample carries 250,000 to 300,000 clones, approximately 89% recorded once. This chain joins TRBV6-5 and TRBJ2-7; D perhaps matches TRBD1 (5 bases). Material for sequencing was peripheral blood. This sequence originates from a woman aged 25 to 39 with COVID-19, enrolled during active disease. CDR3 coding DNA: TGTGCCAGCGGCTTTCAGGGAAAAAGCTACGAGCAGTACTTC. Its translation is CASGFQGKSYEQYF.